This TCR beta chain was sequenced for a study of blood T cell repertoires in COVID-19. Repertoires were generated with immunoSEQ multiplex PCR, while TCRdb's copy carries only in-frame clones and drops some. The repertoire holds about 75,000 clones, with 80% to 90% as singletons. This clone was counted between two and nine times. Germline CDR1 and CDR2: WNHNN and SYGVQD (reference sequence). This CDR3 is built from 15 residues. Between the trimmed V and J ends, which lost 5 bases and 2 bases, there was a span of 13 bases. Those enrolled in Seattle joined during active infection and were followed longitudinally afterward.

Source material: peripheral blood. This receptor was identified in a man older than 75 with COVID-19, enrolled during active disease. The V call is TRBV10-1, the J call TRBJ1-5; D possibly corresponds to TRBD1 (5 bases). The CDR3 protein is CASSRRQHCNQPQHF. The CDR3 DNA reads TGCGCCAGCAGTCGGAGACAGCACTGCAATCAGCCCCAGCATTTT.